These T cell receptor beta chains were read from a single sample in a study of Graves' ophthalmopathy and Graves' hyperthyroidism. TCRdb itself ran the multiplex PCR reads through MiXCR, one entry per CDR3 protein. Here the sample spans about 150,000 distinct CDR3 sequences, approximately 40% being singletons. Sequences were obtained from peripheral blood. Receptor source: a middle-aged woman with Graves' ophthalmopathy. Each CDR3 is given with its conserved first and last residue. The order of the fields is V gene, J gene, clone size, D gene, CDR3 DNA, CDR3 protein. A D gene is named only where the DNA matches it firmly. Expanded clones get a size class; other rows say once, few or many, or leave the size out.

v_gene: TRBV24-1
j_gene: TRBJ2-7
abundance: NA
d_gene: NA
CDR3nt: TGTGCCACACAAGATTCTGGACGGGGCTCCTACGAGCAGTACTTC
CDR3aa: CATQDSGRGSYEQYF

v_gene: TRBV12-3/TRBV12-4
j_gene: TRBJ1-1
abundance: many
d_gene: NA
CDR3nt: TGTGCCAGCAGTTTGGCCGACAACACTGAAGCTTTCTTT
CDR3aa: CASSLADNTEAFF

v_gene: TRBV7-6
j_gene: TRBJ2-5
abundance: few
d_gene: NA
CDR3nt: TGTGCCAGCAGCTTAGGGTCTTTTACAGGACAAGAGACCCAGTACTTC
CDR3aa: CASSLGSFTGQETQYF

v_gene: TRBV30
j_gene: TRBJ1-1
abundance: NA
d_gene: TRBD1
CDR3nt: TGTGCCTGGTCGAAGCAGGGGGATACTGAAGCTTTCTTT
CDR3aa: CAWSKQGDTEAFF

v_gene: TRBV6-2/TRBV6-3
j_gene: TRBJ2-2
abundance: NA
d_gene: TRBD2
CDR3nt: TGTGCCAGCAGTTACTCCACTAGCGGGAACACCGGGGAGCTGTTTTTT
CDR3aa: CASSYSTSGNTGELFF

v_gene: TRBV2
j_gene: TRBJ2-2
abundance: NA
d_gene: NA
CDR3nt: TGTGCCAGCAGTGATAAGCTTGCCGGGGAGCTGTTTTTT
CDR3aa: CASSDKLAGELFF

v_gene: TRBV15
j_gene: TRBJ2-5
abundance: many
d_gene: TRBD2
CDR3nt: TGTGCCACCAGCATGTCAGCGGGGGGTAAAGAGACCCAGTACTTC
CDR3aa: CATSMSAGGKETQYF

v_gene: TRBV11-2
j_gene: TRBJ2-2
abundance: few
d_gene: NA
CDR3nt: TGTGCCAGCAGCTCCAGCTGGTGGCCCTCGAACACCGGGGAGCTGTTTTTT
CDR3aa: CASSSSWWPSNTGELFF

v_gene: TRBV11-2
j_gene: TRBJ2-5
abundance: NA
d_gene: NA
CDR3nt: TGTGCCAGCAGCCAACCACAAAAAAGAGAAGAGACCCAGTACTTC
CDR3aa: CASSQPQKREETQYF

v_gene: TRBV12-3/TRBV12-4
j_gene: TRBJ1-2
abundance: many
d_gene: NA
CDR3nt: TGTGCCAGCAGTCATAGACAGACTTATGGCTACACCTTC
CDR3aa: CASSHRQTYGYTF

v_gene: TRBV12-5
j_gene: TRBJ1-1
abundance: many
d_gene: NA
CDR3nt: TGTGCTAGTGGCCCCGGGACACAGAACACTGAAGCTTTCTTT
CDR3aa: CASGPGTQNTEAFF

v_gene: TRBV4-2
j_gene: TRBJ2-2
abundance: many
d_gene: TRBD1
CDR3nt: TGTGCCAGCAGCCAATCACCAAGCCCCGGACAGGGGGCAGGGACCGGGGAGCTGTTTTTT
CDR3aa: CASSQSPSPGQGAGTGELFF

v_gene: TRBV2
j_gene: TRBJ1-6
abundance: few
d_gene: TRBD1
CDR3nt: TGTGCCAGCAGTCGACAGGGAGGGAATTCACCCCTCCACTTT
CDR3aa: CASSRQGGNSPLHF

v_gene: TRBV6-2/TRBV6-3
j_gene: TRBJ1-3
abundance: NA
d_gene: NA
CDR3nt: TGTGCCAGCACCCCAGGGGACTTTCGAAGCACCATATATTTT
CDR3aa: CASTPGDFRSTIYF

v_gene: TRBV11-2
j_gene: TRBJ1-3
abundance: many
d_gene: TRBD1
CDR3nt: TGTGCCAGCAGCCAATTATTACGACAGGGCGGAAACACCATATATTTT
CDR3aa: CASSQLLRQGGNTIYF

v_gene: TRBV6-5
j_gene: TRBJ2-7
abundance: many
d_gene: NA
CDR3nt: TGTGCCAGCAGTTACTCGACCCGGCACCTCTCCTACGAGCAGTACTTC
CDR3aa: CASSYSTRHLSYEQYF

v_gene: TRBV5-1
j_gene: TRBJ1-1
abundance: NA
d_gene: NA
CDR3nt: TGCGCCAGCAGCGCAGAAGGGGGAAGAGCTTTCTTT
CDR3aa: CASSAEGGRAFF

v_gene: TRBV20-1
j_gene: TRBJ1-2
abundance: many
d_gene: NA
CDR3nt: TGCAGTGCTAGAGGGACAGCGGACTATGGCTACACCTTC
CDR3aa: CSARGTADYGYTF

v_gene: TRBV28
j_gene: TRBJ1-2
abundance: many
d_gene: TRBD1
CDR3nt: TGTGCCAGCAGTTTAGGGGACAGTACCTTCTATGGCTACACCTTC
CDR3aa: CASSLGDSTFYGYTF

v_gene: TRBV12-3/TRBV12-4
j_gene: TRBJ2-2
abundance: NA
d_gene: NA
CDR3nt: TGTGCCAGCACCCCGGGGACCGGGGAGCTGTTTTTT
CDR3aa: CASTPGTGELFF

v_gene: TRBV6-1
j_gene: TRBJ2-7
abundance: few
d_gene: NA
CDR3nt: TGTGCCAGCAGAAAGAACTGGGACTCCTACGAGCAGTACTTC
CDR3aa: CASRKNWDSYEQYF

v_gene: TRBV7-2
j_gene: TRBJ2-4
abundance: NA
d_gene: NA
CDR3nt: TGTGCCAGCAGCTTCTACGATCTTGGCAAAAACATTCAGTACTTC
CDR3aa: CASSFYDLGKNIQYF

v_gene: TRBV7-3
j_gene: TRBJ1-2
abundance: NA
d_gene: NA
CDR3nt: TGTGCCAGCAGTGGGGGAGAGGGCTACACCTTC
CDR3aa: CASSGGEGYTF

v_gene: TRBV19
j_gene: TRBJ2-7
abundance: NA
d_gene: TRBD1
CDR3nt: TGTGCCAGTAGTGAGGACAGGGTGAGCTCCTACGAGCAGTACTTC
CDR3aa: CASSEDRVSSYEQYF

v_gene: TRBV5-1
j_gene: TRBJ2-7
abundance: NA
d_gene: NA
CDR3nt: TGCGCCAGCAGCTCGCCAAACGGGAGTGGAACCTACGAGCAGTACTTC
CDR3aa: CASSSPNGSGTYEQYF

v_gene: TRBV27
j_gene: TRBJ1-5
abundance: many
d_gene: TRBD1
CDR3nt: TGTGCCAGCAGTCCAGGACAGGGTGGAGTAGGGCCCCAGCATTTT
CDR3aa: CASSPGQGGVGPQHF

v_gene: TRBV7-7
j_gene: TRBJ2-2
abundance: many
d_gene: NA
CDR3nt: TGTGCTAGCAGCTTATCAGGGGTTGTGAACACCGGGGAGCTGTTTTTT
CDR3aa: CASSLSGVVNTGELFF

v_gene: TRBV28
j_gene: TRBJ2-7
abundance: NA
d_gene: NA
CDR3nt: TGTGCCAGCAGTTTCAAGCCTGAATTGCGGTACGAGCAGTACTTC
CDR3aa: CASSFKPELRYEQYF

v_gene: TRBV3-1
j_gene: TRBJ1-1
abundance: many
d_gene: NA
CDR3nt: TGTGCCAGCAGCCAAGGTATGCGAGGAGCTGAAGCTTTCTTT
CDR3aa: CASSQGMRGAEAFF

v_gene: TRBV27
j_gene: TRBJ1-1
abundance: once
d_gene: NA
CDR3nt: TGTGCCAGCAGGATTCGGACCGAGACTGAAGCTTTCTTT
CDR3aa: CASRIRTETEAFF

v_gene: TRBV28
j_gene: TRBJ1-2
abundance: NA
d_gene: NA
CDR3nt: TGTGCCAGCAGTTTGGGCGTCCGGGCGCATGGCTACACCTTC
CDR3aa: CASSLGVRAHGYTF

v_gene: TRBV19
j_gene: TRBJ2-5
abundance: many
d_gene: NA
CDR3nt: TGTGCCAGTAGGGAGAGGGGTTCCCGGGAGACCCAGTACTTC
CDR3aa: CASRERGSRETQYF

v_gene: TRBV6-1
j_gene: TRBJ1-1
abundance: NA
d_gene: NA
CDR3nt: TGTGCCAGCAGGACCCCGGGAGGCGAAGCTTTCTTT
CDR3aa: CASRTPGGEAFF

v_gene: TRBV28
j_gene: TRBJ1-1
abundance: many
d_gene: NA
CDR3nt: TGTGCCAGCAGTGATCGGAGGAGGTTCATGAACACTGAAGCTTTCTTT
CDR3aa: CASSDRRRFMNTEAFF

v_gene: TRBV7-2
j_gene: TRBJ2-5
abundance: many
d_gene: NA
CDR3nt: TGTGCCAGCAGCTTAGTTGGGTCAATCCAAGAGACCCAGTACTTC
CDR3aa: CASSLVGSIQETQYF

v_gene: TRBV6-2/TRBV6-3
j_gene: TRBJ2-7
abundance: NA
d_gene: NA
CDR3nt: TGTGCCAGCAGTTACGAGACCTCGGGACGGCTCTCCTACGAGCAGTACTTC
CDR3aa: CASSYETSGRLSYEQYF

v_gene: TRBV29-1
j_gene: TRBJ2-5
abundance: many
d_gene: TRBD2
CDR3nt: TGCAGCGTTGAAGGGGCGCAGCGGGGGACCCAGTACTTC
CDR3aa: CSVEGAQRGTQYF

v_gene: TRBV6-2/TRBV6-3
j_gene: TRBJ1-5
abundance: many
d_gene: TRBD1
CDR3nt: TGTGCCAGCAGTTACCCTCTGGACAGGGCGGTGTCTCAGCCCCAGCATTTT
CDR3aa: CASSYPLDRAVSQPQHF

v_gene: TRBV6-5
j_gene: TRBJ1-5
abundance: many
d_gene: NA
CDR3nt: TGTGCCAGCAGATTACAGGGAGACAGCAATCAGCCCCAGCATTTT
CDR3aa: CASRLQGDSNQPQHF

v_gene: TRBV10-3
j_gene: TRBJ2-7
abundance: many
d_gene: NA
CDR3nt: TGTGCCATCAGTGATTCCGACTACGAGCAGTACTTC
CDR3aa: CAISDSDYEQYF

v_gene: TRBV6-5
j_gene: TRBJ1-2
abundance: once
d_gene: TRBD1
CDR3nt: TGTGCCAGCAGTTCCCCCGGACAGGGTCACTATGGCTACACCTTC
CDR3aa: CASSSPGQGHYGYTF

v_gene: TRBV15
j_gene: TRBJ2-7
abundance: NA
d_gene: NA
CDR3nt: TGTGCCACCAGCGGACCCCACGGAGACTACGAGCAGTACTTC
CDR3aa: CATSGPHGDYEQYF

v_gene: TRBV6-2/TRBV6-3
j_gene: TRBJ2-1
abundance: few
d_gene: NA
CDR3nt: TGTGCCAGCAGTTACAAGGACTCCTACAATGAGCAGTTCTTC
CDR3aa: CASSYKDSYNEQFF

v_gene: TRBV27
j_gene: TRBJ2-2
abundance: many
d_gene: NA
CDR3nt: TGTGCCAGCGTCCGACGGGGCACCGGGGAGCTGTTTTTT
CDR3aa: CASVRRGTGELFF

v_gene: TRBV7-8
j_gene: TRBJ2-2
abundance: NA
d_gene: NA
CDR3nt: TGTGCCAGCAGCCCAGTCGGGGCGCGGGGCACCGGGGAGCTGTTTTTT
CDR3aa: CASSPVGARGTGELFF

v_gene: TRBV5-6
j_gene: TRBJ1-2
abundance: NA
d_gene: NA
CDR3nt: TGTGCCAGCAGCTTGTCAGGGACTTATTCCTATGGCTACACCTTC
CDR3aa: CASSLSGTYSYGYTF

v_gene: TRBV7-9
j_gene: TRBJ1-1
abundance: many
d_gene: NA
CDR3nt: TGTGCCAGCAGCTCAGACACGTTAGAAGCTTTCTTT
CDR3aa: CASSSDTLEAFF

v_gene: TRBV2
j_gene: TRBJ2-6
abundance: many
d_gene: TRBD2
CDR3nt: TGTGCCGGGAGCGGGACGATCTCTGGGGCCAACGTCCTGACTTTC
CDR3aa: CAGSGTISGANVLTF

v_gene: TRBV7-2
j_gene: TRBJ2-7
abundance: NA
d_gene: TRBD2
CDR3nt: TGTGCCAGCAGCTACGCCGGGACTACCGCTTACGAGCAGTACTTC
CDR3aa: CASSYAGTTAYEQYF

v_gene: TRBV5-1
j_gene: TRBJ2-7
abundance: many
d_gene: NA
CDR3nt: TGCGCCAGCAGCTCGGACAGTCAAACTTTTTACGAGCAGTACTTC
CDR3aa: CASSSDSQTFYEQYF

v_gene: TRBV3-1
j_gene: TRBJ2-7
abundance: many
d_gene: NA
CDR3nt: TGTGCCAGCAGCCAAGATGGCGGGGTTACGCAGTACTTC
CDR3aa: CASSQDGGVTQYF

v_gene: TRBV19
j_gene: TRBJ1-2
abundance: NA
d_gene: NA
CDR3nt: TGTGCCAGTAGGATAACAGGGAACTATGGCTACACCTTC
CDR3aa: CASRITGNYGYTF

v_gene: TRBV19
j_gene: TRBJ2-7
abundance: NA
d_gene: TRBD2
CDR3nt: TGTGCCAGTAGTACCAATCCCGGGACTAGGAGGCACTTC
CDR3aa: CASSTNPGTRRHF

v_gene: TRBV6-5
j_gene: TRBJ1-5
abundance: many
d_gene: NA
CDR3nt: TGTGCCAGCAGAAGTCAGCCGCAGGGGCACGGTCAGCCCCAGCATTTT
CDR3aa: CASRSQPQGHGQPQHF

v_gene: TRBV30
j_gene: TRBJ1-1
abundance: NA
d_gene: NA
CDR3nt: TGTGCCTGGAGTCTTACAGGGACAATGAACACTGAAGCTTTCTTT
CDR3aa: CAWSLTGTMNTEAFF

v_gene: TRBV6-2/TRBV6-3
j_gene: TRBJ2-7
abundance: many
d_gene: TRBD1
CDR3nt: TGTGCCAGCAGTCCAGGGGGTAGTTTCTACGAGCAGTACTTC
CDR3aa: CASSPGGSFYEQYF

v_gene: TRBV27
j_gene: TRBJ1-2
abundance: NA
d_gene: NA
CDR3nt: TGTGCCAGCCATATCCCCAGGACAGACGGCTACACCTTC
CDR3aa: CASHIPRTDGYTF

v_gene: TRBV2
j_gene: TRBJ1-5
abundance: NA
d_gene: NA
CDR3nt: TGTGCCAGCAGTGACAGCCTATATAGCAATCAGCCCCAGCATTTT
CDR3aa: CASSDSLYSNQPQHF